These T cell receptor beta chains were read from a single sample in a study of blood T cell repertoires in COVID-19. The data were produced by immunoSEQ multiplex PCR, yet TCRdb's version contains in-frame clones alone and is incomplete. The sample has 150,000 to 200,000 clones; approximately 90% are singletons. Material: peripheral blood. These receptors came from a woman in her 30s with active or convalescent COVID-19. Both conserved end residues are part of each CDR3. D genes are given only for firm matches. For some rows the clone size is stated as once, few or many, or as a class when expanded; others skip it.

abundance: -
j_gene: TRBJ1-1
d_gene: TRBD1
v_gene: TRBV28
CDR3aa: CASRPHGTGVWNTEAFF
CDR3nt: TGTGCCAGCAGACCTCACGGGACAGGGGTCTGGAACACTGAAGCTTTCTTT

abundance: -
j_gene: TRBJ2-1
d_gene: TRBD2
v_gene: TRBV19
CDR3aa: CASSLRTSGRGRPYNEQFF
CDR3nt: TGTGCCAGTAGTCTCAGGACTAGCGGGAGAGGCCGACCCTACAATGAGCAGTTCTTC

abundance: -
j_gene: TRBJ2-7
d_gene: TRBD2
v_gene: TRBV5-1
CDR3aa: CASTPAGGSYEQYF
CDR3nt: TGCGCCAGCACTCCCGCGGGGGGCAGCTACGAGCAGTACTTC

abundance: -
j_gene: TRBJ1-4
d_gene: -
v_gene: TRBV5-1
CDR3aa: CASSEGQIHEKLFF
CDR3nt: TGCGCCAGCAGCGAAGGACAGATCCATGAAAAACTGTTTTTT

abundance: -
j_gene: TRBJ1-2
d_gene: TRBD1
v_gene: TRBV18
CDR3aa: CASSSTGGADGYTF
CDR3nt: TGTGCCAGCTCTTCTACAGGGGGCGCGGATGGCTACACCTTC

abundance: -
j_gene: TRBJ1-3
d_gene: -
v_gene: TRBV5-1
CDR3aa: CASSLAGSYSGNTIYF
CDR3nt: TGCGCCAGCAGCTTGGCCGGGAGTTACTCTGGAAACACCATATATTTT

abundance: -
j_gene: TRBJ1-1
d_gene: TRBD1
v_gene: TRBV18
CDR3aa: CASSSDRESAFF
CDR3nt: TGTGCCAGCTCATCAGACAGGGAGTCGGCTTTCTTT

abundance: -
j_gene: TRBJ1-1
d_gene: -
v_gene: TRBV6-4
CDR3aa: CASSERHNTEAFF
CDR3nt: TGTGCCAGCAGTGAAAGACACAACACTGAAGCTTTCTTT

abundance: -
j_gene: TRBJ2-5
d_gene: TRBD1
v_gene: TRBV11-3
CDR3aa: CASSAGTGKNQETQYF
CDR3nt: TGTGCCAGCAGCGCTGGGACAGGGAAGAACCAAGAGACCCAGTACTTC

abundance: -
j_gene: TRBJ2-2
d_gene: TRBD2
v_gene: TRBV6-7
CDR3aa: CASSYRRTSGGELFF
CDR3nt: TGTGCCAGCAGTTACCGAAGGACTAGCGGGGGGGAGCTGTTTTTT

abundance: -
j_gene: TRBJ2-7
d_gene: TRBD2
v_gene: TRBV24-1
CDR3aa: CATSDPGTSGRTEQYF
CDR3nt: TGTGCCACCAGTGATCCCGGGACTAGCGGGAGAACCGAGCAGTACTTC

abundance: -
j_gene: TRBJ1-2
d_gene: -
v_gene: TRBV5-8
CDR3aa: CASRLDSYGYTF
CDR3nt: TGTGCCAGCAGGTTGGACAGCTATGGCTACACCTTC

abundance: -
j_gene: TRBJ2-2
d_gene: TRBD1
v_gene: TRBV18
CDR3aa: CASSRGQKMNTGELFF
CDR3nt: TGTGCCAGCTCACGGGGACAGAAAATGAACACCGGGGAGCTGTTTTTT

abundance: few
j_gene: TRBJ1-3
d_gene: -
v_gene: TRBV7-9
CDR3aa: CASSLRTGRSSGNTIYF
CDR3nt: TGTGCCAGCAGCCTCCGTACAGGGCGGAGCTCTGGAAACACCATATATTTT

abundance: once
j_gene: TRBJ1-5
d_gene: -
v_gene: TRBV19
CDR3aa: CASTLQGSKSNQPQHF
CDR3nt: TGTGCCAGTACTTTACAGGGTTCGAAGAGCAATCAGCCCCAGCATTTT

abundance: many
j_gene: TRBJ1-2
d_gene: TRBD1
v_gene: TRBV12-3/TRBV12-4
CDR3aa: CASAAGGDGYTF
CDR3nt: TGTGCCAGCGCCGCAGGGGGCGATGGCTACACCTTC